The 5 T cell receptor beta chains in this list originate from one sample, sequenced in a study of identical twins. Using its own MiXCR run on the 5' RACE reads, TCRdb lists one record per CDR3 protein. The table has 500,000 to 650,000 distinct CDR3 sequences, roughly 7.1% seen once. The data also belong to a second study, concerning yellow fever vaccine responses in identical twins.

Sequencing was carried out using PBMCs. Receptors were obtained from a woman aged 18-29 years in good health.

The chain links TRBV15 to TRBJ2-3, with 10 bases that match TRBD2. V lost 0 bases and J lost 2; bases outside the gene matches: 5. This CDR3 spans 17 amino acids. Germline loops: CDR1 LNHNV, CDR2 YYDKDF (reference sequence). The CDR3 reads CATSRDASGRVTDTQYF. The CDR3 DNA reads as TGTGCCACCAGCAGAGATGCCAGCGGGAGGGTCACAGATACGCAGTATTTT.

This clonotype was recorded at least ten times. The chain joins TRBV25-1 to TRBJ2-7, with D possibly being TRBD1 (5 bases). The V end lost 2 bases, the J end lost 2 bases, and 13 bases lay between the germline ends. Germline values: CDR1 MGHDK, CDR2 SYGVNS. The CDR3 sequence is 15 residues long. The CDR3 here is CASSEPGRAAYEQYF. CDR3 nucleotides: TGTGCCAGCAGTGAACCGGGCAGGGCAGCCTACGAGCAGTACTTC.

This clonotype has ten or more counts. This chain connects TRBV27 to TRBJ2-3; D possibly corresponds to TRBD1 (6 bases). Trimming pared 3 bases from V and 3 bases from J, leaving 10 bases between. This CDR3 has 14 amino acids. CDR1 is MNHEY, CDR2 SMNVEV, per germline (reference sequence). DNA for the CDR3: TGTGCCAGCAGTTTGCTACAGGGAACAGATACGCAGTATTTT. It specifies CASSLLQGTDTQYF.

This clonotype was counted many times. The chain combines TRBV3-1 with TRBJ2-7; the D is unclear. The CDR3 is 18 residues long. Trimming pared 1 base from V and 2 bases from J, leaving 21 bases between. The germline CDR1 and CDR2 sequences are LGHDT and YNNKEL (reference sequence). Here the CDR3 DNA reads TGTGCCAGCAGCCAAGTGATCCCTCCAGGAGAACCCACCTACGAGCAGTACGTC. This translates into CASSQVIPPGEPTYEQYV.

This clonotype was observed at least ten times. The rearrangement joins TRBV29-1 to TRBJ2-2; D may be TRBD2 (5 bases). Trimming cost V 1 base and J 6 bases, with 6 bases left between them. The CDR3 is 12 residues long. From germline, CDR1 is SQVTM and CDR2 ANQGSEA. Here the CDR3 reads CSVEGGSGELFF. The CDR3 region has the DNA TGCAGCGTTGAAGGAGGGTCCGGGGAGCTGTTTTTT.